This passage covers 3 T cell receptor beta chains from one sample sequenced in a study of T cell clones after liver transplantation. The method was immunoSEQ multiplex PCR; TCRdb's version includes in-frame clones alone and lacks a portion of them. The sample records roughly 80,000 clones, over 65% being singletons. The input for sequencing was CD4+ T cells from blood, taken at the 22-month timepoint. These receptors were obtained from a human patient who received a liver transplant. Some T cells may be provided by the graft donor.

The V call is TRBV6-1, the J call TRBJ1-5; D gene uncertain. Trimming removed 3 bases at V and 0 bases at J, with 6 bases between. This CDR3 comprises 14 residues. The germline CDR1 and CDR2 sequences are MNHNS and SASEGT. The CDR3 is CASSEDLSNQPQHF. CDR3 DNA sequence: TGTGCCAGCAGTGAGGATCTTAGCAATCAGCCCCAGCATTTT.

This clone was picked up one time. This chain joins TRBV5-4 and TRBJ1-2, with D possibly matching TRBD1 (5 bases). The V and J ends lost 3 bases and 8 bases respectively, with 14 bases between them. The length of the CDR3 is 13 residues. Germline-derived CDR1 and CDR2 are SGHNT and YYREEE (reference sequence). The CDR3 spells CASSWGGTGGYTF. CDR3 in DNA: TGTGCCAGCAGCTGGGGGGGGACGGGGGGCTACACCTTC.

The chain has TRBV7-2 and TRBJ1-5; D not resolved. Germline CDR1 SGHTA, CDR2 FQGNSA. Between the trimmed V and J ends, which lost 1 base and 3 bases, there was a span of 10 bases. The CDR3 consists of 15 residues. CDR3 coding DNA: TGTGCCAGCAGCTTAGGTCAGATAGCCAATCAGCCCCAGCATTTT. Translating gives CASSLGQIANQPQHF.